This entry concerns a single T cell receptor beta chain. Its antigen remains unknown. The study sampled blood at baseline, cycle 4 day 1, and cycle 7 day 1. The data are from a study of OX40 agonist ivuxolimab in advanced cancers. Looking at the study overall: Patients got intravenous ivuxolimab at 0.01 to 10 mg/kg every 2 weeks.

Assay: immunoSEQ multiplex PCR; the TCRdb copy retains only in-frame clones and omits some. This sample yields roughly 36,000 clones, of which roughly nine tenths are seen a single time; about 9% belongs to the top ten. Germline V CDR1 and CDR2: LGHNA, YSLEER. CDR3 size: 12 residues. V lost 1 base, J lost 10 bases, and 10 bases lay in between. Study observations and caveats: Clonal expansion was among the lowest in partial responders at 0.1-3.0 mg/kg, especially CD8+. CD4+ and CD8+ T cells in blood underwent clonal expansion by week 6 at 0.1 to 3.0 mg/kg.

V usage is TRBV4-3 and J usage is TRBJ1-2; D unclear. This specimen consisted of CD4+ or CD8+ T cells sorted from blood, obtained in a trial of the OX40 agonist ivuxolimab. The sequence was obtained from an adult with an advanced solid tumor such as melanoma, head and neck, liver or kidney cancer. CDR3 sequence reads: CASSQGTEDYTF. The CDR3 DNA sequence: TGCGCCAGCAGCCAAGGGACGGAGGACTACACCTTC.